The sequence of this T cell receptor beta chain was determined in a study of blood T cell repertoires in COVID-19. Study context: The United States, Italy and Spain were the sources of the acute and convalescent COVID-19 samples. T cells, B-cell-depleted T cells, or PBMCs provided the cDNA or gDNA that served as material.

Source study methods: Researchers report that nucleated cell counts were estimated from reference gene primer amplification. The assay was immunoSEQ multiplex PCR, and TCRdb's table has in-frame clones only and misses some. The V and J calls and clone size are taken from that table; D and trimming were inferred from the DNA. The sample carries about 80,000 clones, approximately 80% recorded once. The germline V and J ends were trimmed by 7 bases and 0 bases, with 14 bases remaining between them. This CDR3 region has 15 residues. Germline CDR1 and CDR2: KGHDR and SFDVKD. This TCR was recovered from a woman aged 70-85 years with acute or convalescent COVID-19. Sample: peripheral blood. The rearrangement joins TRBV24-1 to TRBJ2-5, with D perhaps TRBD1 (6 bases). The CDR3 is CATSQGQTYQETQYF. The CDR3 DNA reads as TGTGCCACCAGCCAAGGACAGACGTACCAAGAGACCCAGTACTTC.